This T cell receptor (beta chain) was recorded in a study of shared T cell receptors in the human thymus. Only in-frame clones appear in the TCRdb table, and some are missing; sequencing was by immunoSEQ multiplex PCR. The table shows about 380,000 clones, with 95% occurring only once. The trim removed 5 bases at V and 4 bases at J, leaving 7 bases unmatched. This CDR3 has 16 residues. Germline V gene sequence: CDR1 MDHEN, CDR2 SYDVKM. The receptor comes from a human donor. Sample: thymocytes. The chain has TRBV28 and TRBJ2-1; 11 bases are a match to TRBD2. The CDR3 here is CASSPAGLADYNEQFF. In DNA form, the CDR3 reads TGTGCCAGCAGTCCAGCGGGACTAGCGGATTACAATGAGCAGTTCTTC.